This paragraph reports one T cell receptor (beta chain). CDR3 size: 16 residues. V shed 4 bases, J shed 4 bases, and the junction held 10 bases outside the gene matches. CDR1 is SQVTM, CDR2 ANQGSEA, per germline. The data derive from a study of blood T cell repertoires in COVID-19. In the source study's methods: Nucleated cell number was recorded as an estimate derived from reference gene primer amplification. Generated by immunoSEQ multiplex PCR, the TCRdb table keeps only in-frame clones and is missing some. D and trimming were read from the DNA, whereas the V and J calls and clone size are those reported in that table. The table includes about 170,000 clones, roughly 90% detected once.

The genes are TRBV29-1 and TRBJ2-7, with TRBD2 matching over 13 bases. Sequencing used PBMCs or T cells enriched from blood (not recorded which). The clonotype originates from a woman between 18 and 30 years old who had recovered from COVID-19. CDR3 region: CSVVFRGLAGSYEQYF. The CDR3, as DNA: TGCAGCGTTGTGTTTAGGGGACTAGCGGGATCTTACGAGCAGTACTTC.